The present T cell receptor beta chain was sequenced within a study of T cell responses to AZD1222 COVID-19 vaccine. TCRdb's table, derived via immunoSEQ multiplex PCR, lists solely in-frame clones and lacks some. Of 90,000 to 120,000 clones detected, approximately 88% appear once; the ten largest clones hold less than 8%. The length of the CDR3 is 16 residues. Germline CDR1 is MNHEY and CDR2 is SMNVEV (reference sequence). With V trimmed by 6 bases and J by 3 bases, 12 bases remained unmatched. Only one count was recorded for this clone. The material sequenced was peripheral blood, taken on day 0 of AZD1222 vaccination. This receptor was taken from an adult in good health. The chain links TRBV27 to TRBJ2-7; 9 bases align to TRBD2. This CDR3 reads CASRPGPGTSSYEQYF. The CDR3, as DNA: TGTGCCAGCAGACCGGGACCCGGGACTAGCAGCTACGAGCAGTACTTC.